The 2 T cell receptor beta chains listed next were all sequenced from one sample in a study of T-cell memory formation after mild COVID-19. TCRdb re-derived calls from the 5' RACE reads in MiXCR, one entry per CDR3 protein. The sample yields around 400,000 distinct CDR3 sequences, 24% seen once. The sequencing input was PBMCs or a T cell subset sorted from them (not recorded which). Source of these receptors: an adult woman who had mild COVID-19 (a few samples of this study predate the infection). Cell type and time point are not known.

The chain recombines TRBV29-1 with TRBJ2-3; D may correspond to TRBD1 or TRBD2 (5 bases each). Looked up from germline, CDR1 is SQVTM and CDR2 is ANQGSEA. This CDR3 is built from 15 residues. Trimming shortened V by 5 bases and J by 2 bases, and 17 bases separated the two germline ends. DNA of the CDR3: TGCAGCGTTTCCCTTGGGACCTTTGCCACAGATACGCAGTATTTT. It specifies CSVSLGTFATDTQYF.

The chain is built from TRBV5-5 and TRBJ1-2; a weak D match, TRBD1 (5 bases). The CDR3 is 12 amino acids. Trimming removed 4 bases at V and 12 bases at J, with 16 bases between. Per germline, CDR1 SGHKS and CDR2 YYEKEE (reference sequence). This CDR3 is CASSVTQGANTF. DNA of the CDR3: TGTGCCAGCAGCGTTACGCAGGGTGCCAACACCTTC.